This is a list of T cell receptor beta chains from one sample in a study of CD8+ T cells in alopecia areata. The method was immunoSEQ multiplex PCR; TCRdb's version includes in-frame clones alone and lacks a portion of them. The table shows fewer than 200,000 clones, with roughly 64% occurring only once. The source was CD8+ T cells sorted from blood, collected at week 24, from a patient treated with tofacitinib. The receptors originated from a human donor with alopecia areata. CDR3s include the opening cysteine and the closing phenylalanine or tryptophan. A D gene is named only where the DNA matches it firmly. Not every row has a clone size; where given, it reads once, few, many or a size class.

TGCGCCAGCAGCCAAGATCCGGCGGTTAGTGCTGAAGCTTTCTTT,CASSQDPAVSAEAFF,TRBV4-1,NA,NA,TRBJ1-1
TGTGCCAGCAGCGTAGTGGGGGGGCCCTACAATGAGCAGTTCTTC,CASSVVGGPYNEQFF,TRBV9,NA,NA,TRBJ2-1
TGTGCCAGCAGTTTCATCGGGACGCAAGCAGGGAAAGCCAAAAACATTCAGTACTTC,CASSFIGTQAGKAKNIQYF,TRBV28,NA,few,TRBJ2-4
TGTGCCTGGACAGGGGGATACACTGAAGCTTTCTTT,CAWTGGYTEAFF,TRBV30,TRBD1,few,TRBJ1-1
TGTGCCAGCAGTGAATGGGTATCGGCAGGAGGCTACACCTTC,CASSEWVSAGGYTF,TRBV25-1,NA,NA,TRBJ1-2
TGCGCCAGCAGCCAACCCGTTACCCGGGACAGGAGCGAAAAACTGTTTTTT,CASSQPVTRDRSEKLFF,TRBV4-1,TRBD1,NA,TRBJ1-4
TGTGCCAGCAGGTCTTTTTCAGATACGCAGTATTTT,CASRSFSDTQYF,TRBV13,NA,NA,TRBJ2-3
TGTGCCTGGAGTGGAGGCAGGTACAATGAGCAGTTCTTC,CAWSGGRYNEQFF,TRBV30,NA,NA,TRBJ2-1
TGCGCCAGCAGTCGGGCAGGGACGGAAGGCGGTACTGAAGCTTTCTTT,CASSRAGTEGGTEAFF,TRBV5-1,NA,once,TRBJ1-1
TGTGCCAGCAGCCAAGTGGGGGGTGAAAAACTGTTTTTT,CASSQVGGEKLFF,TRBV4-2,NA,few,TRBJ1-4
TGCGCCAGCAGCTTGGCTCAGGACTCCTATAATTCACCCCTCCACTTT,CASSLAQDSYNSPLHF,TRBV5-1,NA,NA,TRBJ1-6
TGCGCCAGAGTTATTGGGACAGGGGGATTTTTTGAGCAGTTCTTC,CARVIGTGGFFEQFF,TRBV23-1,TRBD1,once,TRBJ2-1
TGTGCCAGCAGCTTAGATCCCTACAATGAGCAGTTCTTC,CASSLDPYNEQFF,TRBV7-9,NA,NA,TRBJ2-1
TGCGCCAGCAGCCAAGAGGAGAGAACAGGGGCGAACACTGAAGCTTTCTTT,CASSQEERTGANTEAFF,TRBV4-1,TRBD1,NA,TRBJ1-1
TGCGCCAGCAGTCAATCGGCAGGGACCGAAGCTTTCTTT,CASSQSAGTEAFF,TRBV23-1,NA,NA,TRBJ1-1
TGTGCCAGCAGGGACCCGGGACTCTTACTGAATGAGCAGTTCTTC,CASRDPGLLLNEQFF,TRBV2,NA,NA,TRBJ2-1
TGTGCCAGCAGTGGAATAGGTACAGATACGCAGTATTTT,CASSGIGTDTQYF,TRBV25-1,NA,NA,TRBJ2-3
TGTGCCAGCGCGGGGGGCGGCGGGCATGGAGCTTTCTTT,CASAGGGGHGAFF,TRBV2,NA,NA,TRBJ1-1
TGTGCCAGCAGCGTAGCTGTGTTCACAGCCTGGGGCTACACCTTC,CASSVAVFTAWGYTF,TRBV9,NA,NA,TRBJ1-2
TGCGCCAGCAGCCCTCGGAGATCCGGGACACCAAACTATGGCTACACCTTC,CASSPRRSGTPNYGYTF,TRBV5-1,NA,once,TRBJ1-2
TGTGCCAGCAGCTTAATGCCGGATGAAGCTTTCTTT,CASSLMPDEAFF,TRBV7-6,NA,NA,TRBJ1-1
TGCAGTGCCCCCTTGAACACTGAAGCTTTCTTT,CSAPLNTEAFF,TRBV20-1,NA,once,TRBJ1-1